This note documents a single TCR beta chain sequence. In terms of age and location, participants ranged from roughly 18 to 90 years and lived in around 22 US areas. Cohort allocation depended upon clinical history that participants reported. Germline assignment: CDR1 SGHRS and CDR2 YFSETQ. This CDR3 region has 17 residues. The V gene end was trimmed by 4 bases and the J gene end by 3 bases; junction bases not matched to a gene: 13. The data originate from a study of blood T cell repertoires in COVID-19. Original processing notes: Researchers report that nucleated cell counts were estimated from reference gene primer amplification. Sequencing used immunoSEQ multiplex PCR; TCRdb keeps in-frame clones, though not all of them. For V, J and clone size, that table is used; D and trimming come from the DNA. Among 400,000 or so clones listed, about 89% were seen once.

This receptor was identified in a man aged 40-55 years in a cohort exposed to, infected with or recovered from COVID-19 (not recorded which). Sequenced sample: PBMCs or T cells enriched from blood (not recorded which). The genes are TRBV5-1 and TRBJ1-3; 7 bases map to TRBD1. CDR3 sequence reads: CASSLKTGAPSGNTIYF. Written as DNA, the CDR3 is TGCGCCAGCAGCCTCAAAACAGGGGCGCCTAGTGGAAACACCATATATTTT.